This paragraph covers one T cell receptor beta chain sequence. The entry originates in a study of Tregs in tolerant kidney transplant recipients. Sequenced by immunoSEQ multiplex PCR; TCRdb stores in-frame clones only, minus some. Seen here are fewer than 80,000 clones, nearly 98% observed once, and the top ten hold 0.34%. This material consisted of Tregs from blood, taken before the transplant. The TCR sequence derives from a human donor who received a combined kidney and bone marrow transplant.

CDR3 in amino acids: CSVEDPRYGYTF. DNA for the CDR3: TGCAGCGTTGAAGATCCCAGGTATGGCTACACCTTC. The chain joins TRBV29-1 to TRBJ1-2; D unclear. This CDR3 contains 12 residues. The germline CDR1 and CDR2 sequences are SQVTM and ANQGSEA. V was cut by 0 bases and J by 5 bases, with 7 bases left in between.